The source of this T cell receptor (beta chain) is a study of blood T cell repertoires in COVID-19. Background on the study: Sites in the United States, Italy and Spain provided acute and convalescent COVID-19 samples. Sample material is recorded as cDNA or gDNA derived from T cells, B-cell-depleted T cells, or PBMCs.

The repertoire was sequenced with immunoSEQ multiplex PCR; TCRdb's copy has only in-frame clones and lacks some. Among roughly 230,000 clones, 88% were seen once, and the ten largest hold 0.65% to 0.8%. The length of the CDR3 is 18 residues. V was pared by 3 bases and J by 1 base, with 12 bases of the junction left unmatched. CDR1 and CDR2 from the germline V gene are SGHAT and FQNNGV. The chain has TRBV11-2 and TRBJ2-7; 10 nucleotides agree with TRBD2. The sequence derives from a human donor in a cohort sampled during active COVID-19. The sequenced sample consisted of peripheral blood. CDR3 sequence: CASSFLAGASPRSYEQYF. The CDR3 DNA is TGTGCCAGCAGCTTCCTAGCGGGGGCCTCTCCAAGATCCTACGAGCAGTACTTC.